These 25 T cell receptor beta chains share one sample of origin, sequenced in a study of T cell repertoires in aging, cancer and after chemotherapy. TRB rearrangements spanning V, D and J were amplified using mixed TRB-A/B primers. TCRdb recomputed calls from the multiplex PCR reads with MiXCR, one row per CDR3 protein. The table records 950 to 1,500 distinct CDR3 sequences, less than 40% of them present only once. Amplification of TCR beta used genomic DNA extracted from peripheral blood. Specimen: blood. All receptors come from a human donor with a solid tumor.

The chain is built from TRBV20-1 and TRBJ1-6; the D gene is possibly TRBD1 (5 bases). Trimming shortened V by 6 bases and J by 10 bases, and 22 bases separated the two germline ends. The CDR3 totals 15 residues. The germline gives CDR1 DFQATT, CDR2 SNEGSKA (reference sequence). In DNA, the CDR3 is TGCAGTGCCCAAAAACCGGGACGGCGGCAATCACCCCTCCACTTT. Translated, it gives CSAQKPGRRQSPLHF.

The CDR3 DNA is TGTGCCAGCAGTCACGGCGAAACGGGCGCTATGGGCTACACCTTC. This encodes CASSHGETGAMGYTF. This chain connects TRBV12-3 or TRBV12-4 to TRBJ1-2; D is unresolved. This CDR3 has 15 residues. Trimming left V 5 bases short and J 8 bases short, with 21 bases between.

This clonotype rates as large. The rearrangement uses TRBV5-5 and TRBJ2-3; 9 bases line up with TRBD1. V was clipped by 4 bases and J by 6 bases; unmatched bases: 12. The CDR3 covers 16 residues. The V gene's germline CDR1 is SGHKS and CDR2 YYEKEE (reference sequence). CDR3 sequence reads: CASSVPTGGRRDTQYF. As DNA, the CDR3 is TGTGCCAGCAGCGTCCCGACAGGGGGTCGTCGGGATACGCAGTATTTT.

This clonotype is medium-sized within its sample. The chain combines TRBV13 with TRBJ2-7; the match to TRBD1 covers 11 bases. The germline V gene encodes CDR1 PRHDT and CDR2 FYEKMQ (reference sequence). This CDR3 contains 14 residues. The ends lost 7 bases at V and 2 bases at J; junction bases unmatched: 4. The DNA for the CDR3 is TGTGCCAGCACGGGACAGGGGGACACCTACGAGCAGTACTTC. Its translation is CASTGQGDTYEQYF.

The chain carries TRBV6-4 and TRBJ1-5; D gene unclear. The germline V and J ends were trimmed by 5 bases and 10 bases, with 18 bases remaining between them. The germline V gene encodes CDR1 MRHNA and CDR2 SNTAGT. CDR3 length: 14 amino acids. CDR3 coding DNA: TGTGCCAGCAGTCTCTTGGCACTTCAAGAACCCCAGCATTTT. It codes for CASSLLALQEPQHF.

The V call is TRBV6-2 or TRBV6-3, the J call TRBJ1-1, with D maybe TRBD1 (6 bases). Trimming stripped 8 bases from V and 7 bases from J, with 14 bases between. The CDR3 consists of 12 residues. Germline CDR1 and CDR2: MNHEY and SVGEGT. The CDR3 DNA reads as TGTGCCAGCCGAGGGACAATCCTTGAAGCTTTCTTT. Protein: CASRGTILEAFF.

This clonotype was seen a handful of times. V gene TRBV7-6 combines with J gene TRBJ2-5; D unresolved. Germline values: CDR1 SGHVS, CDR2 FNYEAQ. Trimming cost V 3 bases and J 2 bases, with 10 bases left between them. The CDR3 length is 14 residues. The CDR3 is CASSFLGPQETQYF. The CDR3 DNA sequence: TGTGCCAGCAGCTTTCTGGGTCCTCAAGAGACCCAGTACTTC.

Relative to its sample, this clonotype is medium-sized. The V call is TRBV5-6, the J call TRBJ1-2; D remains unclear. Per germline, CDR1 SGHDT and CDR2 YYEEEE. V lost 0 bases and J lost 6, with 15 bases in between. This CDR3 has 15 amino acids. CDR3 amino acids: CASSLGAAPANGYTF. CDR3 DNA sequence: TGTGCCAGCAGCTTGGGGGCAGCCCCCGCCAATGGCTACACCTTC.

The chain carries TRBV6-1 and TRBJ2-7, with TRBD1 matching over 8 bases. The germline gives CDR1 MNHNS, CDR2 SASEGT. J lost 0 bases, V lost 6 bases, and 4 bases had no gene match. CDR3 size: 14 residues. CDR3 DNA sequence: TGTGCCAGCAGCAGGGACAGGCCCTCCTACGAGCAGTACTTC. As protein: CASSRDRPSYEQYF.

This chain uses TRBV5-6 with TRBJ2-3, with D tentatively TRBD1 or TRBD2 (6 bases each). The CDR3 runs 16 residues. Per the germline V gene, CDR1 is SGHDT and CDR2 is YYEEEE. Trimming took off 1 base at V and 2 bases at J, with 14 bases between the two ends. The CDR3 sequence: CASSLSGAAPTDTQYF. The CDR3 bases are TGTGCCAGCAGCTTGTCGGGGGCCGCCCCCACAGATACGCAGTATTTT.

The chain uses TRBV7-2 and TRBJ2-1; 9 nucleotides agree with TRBD2. Germline CDR1 SGHTA, CDR2 FQGNSA. The CDR3 totals 15 residues. V lost 1 base and J lost 6; bases outside the gene matches: 4. The CDR3 DNA reads as TGTGCCAGCAGCTTAGGGGCTAGCGGGACCAATGAGCAGTTCTTC. Its protein product is CASSLGASGTNEQFF.

There are a few counts of this clonotype. V is TRBV6-6 and J is TRBJ1-2; no firm D call. From germline, CDR1 is MNHNY and CDR2 SVGAGI (reference sequence). The CDR3 totals 10 residues. V was cut by 6 bases and J by 6 bases, with 5 bases left in between. The CDR3 protein is CASSQDGYTF. In DNA, the CDR3 is TGTGCCAGCAGCCAGGATGGCTACACCTTC.

About this clonotype itself: This could be a read error, since a much larger clone is one nucleotide away. The CDR3: CVSARGGRSSGNTIYF. The CDR3 nucleotides read TGTGTCAGCGCCCGAGGGGGGCGGAGCTCTGGAAACACCATATATTTT. The chain is built from TRBV6-5 and TRBJ1-3, with a possible D match to TRBD1 (6 bases). The CDR3 spans 16 residues. Germline V CDR1 and CDR2: MNHEY, SVGAGI.

This clonotype qualifies as large. The chain recombines TRBV7-6 with TRBJ2-3, with D uncertain. From germline, CDR1 is SGHVS and CDR2 FNYEAQ. This CDR3 is built from 12 residues. Between the trimmed V and J ends, which lost 8 bases and 0 bases, there was a span of 6 bases. The CDR3, as DNA: TGTGCCAGCGGGGATAGCACAGATACGCAGTATTTT. Amino acid sequence: CASGDSTDTQYF.

This clonotype is labeled as medium-sized. The chain links TRBV24-1 to TRBJ2-2; TRBD1 might be the D (5 bases). The germline V and J ends were trimmed by 3 bases and 6 bases, with 7 bases remaining between them. Germline CDR1 KGHDR, CDR2 SFDVKD. The CDR3 length is 13 residues. CDR3 sequence: CATSDQGPGELFF. The DNA for the CDR3 is TGTGCCACCAGTGATCAGGGTCCCGGGGAGCTGTTTTTT.

With respect to this clonotype: This sequence may be a read error, since a much larger clone differs from it by one base. The chain uses TRBV5-6 and TRBJ2-1, with D possibly TRBD2 on 6 matching bases. Germline V gene sequence: CDR1 SGHDT, CDR2 YYEEEE. The CDR3 loop spans 15 amino acids. Trimming left V 3 bases short and J 8 bases short, with 18 bases between. The CDR3, as DNA: TGTGCCAGCAGCTCGGACTGGGGGGTGAAAGATGAGCAGTTCTTC. It is translated as CASSSDWGVKDEQFF. Combining the CDR3 with reference TRBV5-6 and TRBJ2-1 gives the whole variable domain DAGVTQSPTHLIKTRGQQVTLRCSPKSGHDTVSWYQQALGQGPQFIFQYYEEEERQRGNFPDRFSGHQFPNYSSELNVNALLLGDSALYLCASSSDWGVKDEQFFGPGTRLTVL.

The chain carries TRBV5-1 and TRBJ2-1; no definite D call. V was pared by 4 bases and J by 10 bases, with 15 bases between. Germline assignment: CDR1 SGHRS and CDR2 YFSETQ. The CDR3 consists of 13 residues. The chain's CDR3 is CASSPSDPQEQFF. CDR3 DNA: TGCGCCAGCAGCCCCTCGGACCCGCAGGAGCAGTTCTTC.

The V and J genes are TRBV5-1 and TRBJ1-6; D gene ambiguous. Germline lookup yields CDR1 SGHRS and CDR2 YFSETQ. The CDR3 extends over 14 amino acids. The V end was cut by 2 bases, the J end by 3 bases, with 6 bases between. Written as DNA, the CDR3 is TGCGCCAGCAGCTTCGGCAGCTATAATTCACCCCTCCACTTT. Translation gives CASSFGSYNSPLHF. Filled out from reference TRBV5-1 and TRBJ1-6, the complete variable domain reads KAGVTQTPRYLIKTRGQQVTLSCSPISGHRSVSWYQQTPGQGLQFLFEYFSETQRNKGNFPGRFSGRQFSNSRSEMNVSTLELGDSALYLCASSFGSYNSPLHFGNGTRLTVT.

This clonotype is termed hyperexpanded. The CDR3 reads CASWRPWGRNYGYTF. The CDR3 nucleotides read TGTGCCAGCTGGCGGCCTTGGGGACGTAACTATGGCTACACCTTC. The chain is built from TRBV6-2 or TRBV6-3 and TRBJ1-2; weak D call: TRBD1 (5 bases). Germline values: CDR1 MNHEY, CDR2 SVGEGT. The CDR3 runs 15 residues. The V gene lost 8 bases and the J gene lost 1 base, with 17 bases spanning the gap.

V gene TRBV5-6 combines with J gene TRBJ1-6; 9 nucleotides match TRBD1. The V and J ends lost 3 bases and 10 bases, in that order; junction bases with no gene match: 8. Germline lookup yields CDR1 SGHDT and CDR2 YYEEEE. CDR3 size: 15 residues. Here the CDR3 reads CASSWGGQGMSPLHF. The DNA of the CDR3 is TGTGCCAGCAGCTGGGGGGGACAGGGAATGTCACCCCTCCACTTT.

This clonotype was found a few times. This chain connects TRBV20-1 to TRBJ1-6; no clear D. CDR1 and CDR2 (germline): DFQATT, SNEGSKA (reference sequence). The CDR3 runs 15 residues. The ends were cut back, 0 bases at V and 5 bases at J, with 11 bases in the middle. This CDR3 reads CSARDFAANNSPLHF. In DNA, the CDR3 is TGCAGTGCTAGAGACTTCGCCGCCAATAATTCACCCCTCCACTTT.

This clonotype was counted a few times. This rearrangement joins TRBV6-1 to TRBJ1-1; unclear D gene. Trimming left V 6 bases short and J 1 base short, with 12 bases between. CDR1 is MNHNS, CDR2 SASEGT, per germline. There are 14 residues in the CDR3. The CDR3: CASSPPRANTEAFF. In DNA, the CDR3 is TGTGCCAGCAGCCCCCCTAGGGCGAACACTGAAGCTTTCTTT.

This clonotype showed up just a few times. V gene TRBV19 combines with J gene TRBJ1-1; D gene unclear. The V gene's germline CDR1 is LNHDA and CDR2 SQIVND (reference sequence). The CDR3 is 12 amino acids. V dropped 1 base and J dropped 7 bases, with 7 bases sitting between them. The CDR3 reads CASSIGDIEAFF. CDR3 nucleotides: TGTGCCAGTAGTATAGGGGATATTGAAGCTTTCTTT.

This clonotype is large within its sample. The CDR3 loop reads CASSYPTTGRVHHEQYF. For the CDR3, the DNA is TGTGCCAGCAGTTACCCAACGACAGGGAGGGTTCACCACGAGCAGTACTTC. This chain connects TRBV6-6 to TRBJ2-7; the D call may be TRBD1 or TRBD2 (7 bases each). Germline V CDR1 and CDR2: MNHNY, SVGAGI (reference sequence). This CDR3 is built from 17 residues. Trimming left V 2 bases short and J 5 bases short, with 22 bases between.

The chain couples TRBV10-1 to TRBJ2-5; 12 nucleotides line up with TRBD2. CDR1 is WNHNN, CDR2 SYGVQD, per germline (reference sequence). The V and J ends lost 6 bases and 3 bases, in that order; junction bases with no gene match: 5. The CDR3 has 15 residues. CDR3: CASRASGGAEETQYF. For the CDR3, the DNA is TGCGCCAGCAGAGCTAGCGGGGGGGCCGAAGAGACCCAGTACTTC.